These 26 T cell receptor beta chains came from one sample sequenced in a study of blood T cell repertoires in COVID-19. Only in-frame clones appear in the TCRdb table, and some are missing; sequencing was by immunoSEQ multiplex PCR. The sample consists of 250,000 to 350,000 clones, approximately 86% of them appearing once. Sequenced input: peripheral blood. These receptors originate from a woman in her forties or fifties who had recovered from COVID-19.

The table lists this clone with a count of one. The chain employs TRBV10-3 and TRBJ2-7; TRBD2 agrees at 7 bases. The CDR3 covers 15 residues. The J segment lost 1 base and the V segment lost 8 bases, leaving 11 bases of the junction unmatched. Germline-derived CDR1 and CDR2 are ENHRY and SYGVKD. DNA for the CDR3: TGTGCCATCGGGACCTCGGACGGGAGGTCCTACGAGCAGTACTTC. This encodes CAIGTSDGRSYEQYF.

The V call is TRBV5-4, the J call TRBJ2-3; 10 bases are a match to TRBD2. After removal of 4 bases from V and 4 bases from J, the junction contained 9 bases not matched to a gene. The germline V gene encodes CDR1 SGHNT and CDR2 YYREEE (reference sequence). The CDR3 spans 16 residues. The CDR3 loop is CASSIRLAGTSDTQYF. The CDR3 bases are TGTGCCAGCAGCATAAGACTAGCGGGCACATCAGATACGCAGTATTTT. Variable domain in full (rest from reference TRBV5-4 and TRBJ2-3): ETGVTQSPTHLIKTRGQQVTLRCSSQSGHNTVSWYQQALGQGPQFIFQYYREEENGRGNFPPRFSGLQFPNYSSELNVNALELDDSALYLCASSIRLAGTSDTQYFGPGTRLTVL.

The chain uses TRBV6-6 and TRBJ1-2; D is undetermined. Germline V gene lookup returns CDR1 MNHNY and CDR2 SVGAGI (reference sequence). The CDR3 is made up of 13 amino acids. The V end lost 3 bases, the J end lost 7 bases, and 12 bases lay between the germline ends. The CDR3 sequence: CASSYSRPGGYTF. The CDR3 bases are TGTGCCAGCAGTTATAGTCGGCCGGGTGGCTACACCTTC.

This clone was counted a single time. This sequence joins TRBV28 and TRBJ2-1; a possible D gene is TRBD2 (6 bases). Trimming removed 3 bases at V and 6 bases at J, with 21 bases between. This CDR3 is 17 amino acids long. Germline values: CDR1 MDHEN, CDR2 SYDVKM. The CDR3 spells CASSFQSASDYFNEQFF. CDR3 nucleotide sequence: TGTGCCAGCAGTTTCCAGAGTGCTAGCGACTACTTCAATGAGCAGTTCTTC.

The V call is TRBV15, the J call TRBJ1-5, with D hard to call. The germline V gene encodes CDR1 LNHNV and CDR2 YYDKDF (reference sequence). This CDR3 comprises 16 residues. The V gene lost 0 bases and the J gene lost 6 bases, with 15 bases spanning the gap. CDR3 nucleotide sequence: TGTGCCACCAGCAGAGAACTGCCCGAGTTCGGTCAGCCCCAGCATTTT. Translated: CATSRELPEFGQPQHF.

V usage is TRBV5-1 and J usage is TRBJ2-5; possibly TRBD1 for D (6 bases). The CDR3 consists of 15 residues. The germline V gene has CDR1 SGHRS and CDR2 YFSETQ. Trimming stripped 3 bases from V and 6 bases from J, with 18 bases between. DNA for the CDR3: TGCGCCAGCAGCTCCGACAGGCCCCTAAAACAGACCCAGTACTTC. This gives the protein CASSSDRPLKQTQYF.

V and J are TRBV30 and TRBJ2-7; 7 nucleotides agree with TRBD1. V dropped 1 base and J dropped 3; count of bases not matched to a gene: 9. Germline CDR1 is GTSNPN and CDR2 is SVGIG (reference sequence). This CDR3 spans 15 amino acids. The CDR3 spells CAWSGPRQGYYEQYF. DNA of the CDR3: TGTGCCTGGAGTGGCCCACGACAGGGATACTACGAGCAGTACTTC. Full variable domain (remainder filled in from reference TRBV30 and TRBJ2-7): SQTIHQWPATLVQPVGSPLSLECTVEGTSNPNLYWYRQAAGRGLQLLFYSVGIGQISSEVPQNLSASRPQDRQFILSSKKLLLSDSGFYLCAWSGPRQGYYEQYFGPGTRLTVT.

This clone is a singleton in its sample. The chain has TRBV5-4 and TRBJ1-4; TRBD1 might be the D (6 bases). V was cut by 3 bases and J by 3 bases, with 12 bases left in between. Germline values: CDR1 SGHNT, CDR2 YYREEE (reference sequence). There are 15 residues in the CDR3. CDR3 residues: CASSSKGVPNEKLFF. The CDR3 nucleotides read TGTGCCAGCAGCTCCAAGGGGGTCCCTAATGAAAAACTGTTTTTT. Together with reference TRBV5-4 and TRBJ1-4, the CDR3 gives the full variable domain: ETGVTQSPTHLIKTRGQQVTLRCSSQSGHNTVSWYQQALGQGPQFIFQYYREEENGRGNFPPRFSGLQFPNYSSELNVNALELDDSALYLCASSSKGVPNEKLFFGSGTQLSVL.

This clone was observed at least ten times. This chain links TRBV14 with TRBJ1-4; D is unclear. Trimming left V 4 bases short and J 7 bases short, with 13 bases between. The length of the CDR3 is 14 residues. Per the germline V gene, CDR1 is SGHDN and CDR2 is FVKESK. CDR3 bases: TGTGCCAGCAGCCTCAACTCTCTCGGTGAAAAACTGTTTTTT. Its protein product is CASSLNSLGEKLFF.

The rearrangement links TRBV7-9 to TRBJ2-5; 9 nucleotides match TRBD1. CDR1 and CDR2 from the germline V gene are SEHNR and FQNEAQ (reference sequence). V lost 4 bases and J lost 4; bases outside the gene matches: 7. CDR3 length equals 15 residues. The CDR3 coding sequence is TGTGCCAGCAGCTCGACGACAGGGGGACGAGAGACCCAGTACTTC. Residues: CASSSTTGGRETQYF.

In this sample, this clone turned up once. The chain couples TRBV28 to TRBJ2-7; 7 bases are shared with TRBD1. The CDR3 contains 14 residues. V was pared by 5 bases and J by 1 base, with 5 bases of the junction left unmatched. The germline V gene has CDR1 MDHEN and CDR2 SYDVKM. The CDR3 here is CASSLQGQSYEQYF. As DNA, the CDR3 is TGTGCCAGCAGTCTTCAGGGACAGTCCTACGAGCAGTACTTC.

This clone showed up just once. The chain joins TRBV30 to TRBJ1-1; 7 bases line up with TRBD1. Per germline, CDR1 GTSNPN and CDR2 SVGIG (reference sequence). CDR3 length equals 16 residues. Losses at the gene ends were 1 base for V and 7 bases for J; bases not matched to a gene: 15. CDR3 protein: CAWSDGRAAGTVEAFF. CDR3 in DNA: TGTGCCTGGAGTGATGGACGAGCCGCAGGGACAGTTGAAGCTTTCTTT. Combining the CDR3 with reference TRBV30 and TRBJ1-1 gives the whole variable domain SQTIHQWPATLVQPVGSPLSLECTVEGTSNPNLYWYRQAAGRGLQLLFYSVGIGQISSEVPQNLSASRPQDRQFILSSKKLLLSDSGFYLCAWSDGRAAGTVEAFFGQGTRLTVV.

This chain connects TRBV7-3 to TRBJ1-1; 8 bases are shared with TRBD1. The CDR3 has 15 residues. Germline V CDR1 and CDR2: SGHTA, FQGTGA. The ends lost 7 bases at V and 4 bases at J; junction bases unmatched: 11. CDR3 protein: CASTDPTGASTEAFF. In DNA form, the CDR3 reads TGTGCCAGCACCGACCCGACAGGGGCCAGCACTGAAGCTTTCTTT.

This chain connects TRBV12-3 or TRBV12-4 to TRBJ1-2, with a possible D match to TRBD1 (6 bases). V lost 7 bases to trimming and J lost 4 bases, with 13 bases between them. CDR3 size: 13 residues. CDR3 coding DNA: TGTGCCAGCAATTCACAGGGTGGCTATGGCTACACCTTC. Amino acids: CASNSQGGYGYTF.

This chain links TRBV28 with TRBJ2-1; no clear D gene. Per germline, CDR1 MDHEN and CDR2 SYDVKM. Trimming left V 4 bases short and J 2 bases short, with 6 bases between. The length of the CDR3 is 13 residues. The CDR3 nucleotides read TGTGCCAGCAGTTCAGTCCCCTACAATGAGCAGTTCTTC. This translates into CASSSVPYNEQFF.

This clone showed up just a few times. This sequence joins TRBV18 and TRBJ2-7; weak D call: TRBD2 (8 bases). This CDR3 spans 16 amino acids. Germline assignment: CDR1 KGHSH and CDR2 LQKENI. V was clipped by 1 base and J by 1 base, with 14 bases between them. Here the CDR3 reads CASSPRGGTASYEQYF. The CDR3 DNA reads TGTGCCAGCTCACCACGCGGGGGGACAGCTTCCTACGAGCAGTACTTC.

The V and J genes are TRBV30 and TRBJ1-5; the match to TRBD1 covers 7 bases. Per the germline V gene, CDR1 is GTSNPN and CDR2 is SVGIG (reference sequence). V lost 2 bases, J lost 6 bases, and 10 bases stayed unmatched. The CDR3 spans 15 residues. This CDR3 is CAWSSGTGDGQPQHF. The CDR3 coding sequence is TGTGCCTGGAGTTCAGGAACAGGGGACGGTCAGCCCCAGCATTTT.

This chain connects TRBV6-2 or TRBV6-3 to TRBJ2-7; 10 nucleotides line up with TRBD1. CDR3 length: 16 amino acids. CDR1 and CDR2 from the germline V gene are MNHEY and SVGEGT. With 6 bases clipped from V and 3 bases from J, the junction kept 11 bases outside the gene matches. CDR3 nucleotide sequence: TGTGCCAGCAGCCTTAGAATCGGGACAGGGGACTACGAGCAGTACTTC. Translation: CASSLRIGTGDYEQYF.

V usage is TRBV7-9 and J usage is TRBJ1-1, with TRBD1 matching over 10 bases. Losses at the gene ends were 1 base for V and 4 bases for J; bases not matched to a gene: 6. Germline V lookup: CDR1 SEHNR, CDR2 FQNEAQ (reference sequence). There are 16 residues in the CDR3. The DNA of the CDR3 is TGTGCCAGCAGCTTAGGTCGGGACAGGGGATCCACTGAAGCTTTCTTT. Protein sequence: CASSLGRDRGSTEAFF.

The V call is TRBV5-4, the J call TRBJ1-6; D may be TRBD1 (5 bases). CDR1 and CDR2 (germline): SGHNT, YYREEE (reference sequence). V dropped 2 bases and J dropped 8 bases, with 14 bases sitting between them. The CDR3 is 15 amino acids. CDR3 nucleotide sequence: TGTGCCAGCAGCTTCCTTGGCAGGGCGGATTCACCCCTCCACTTT. This gives the protein CASSFLGRADSPLHF. The variable domain in full, with the rest retrieved from reference TRBV5-4 and TRBJ1-6, is ETGVTQSPTHLIKTRGQQVTLRCSSQSGHNTVSWYQQALGQGPQFIFQYYREEENGRGNFPPRFSGLQFPNYSSELNVNALELDDSALYLCASSFLGRADSPLHFGNGTRLTVT.

This chain uses TRBV7-2 with TRBJ1-1; no clear D gene. The CDR3 runs to 17 residues. Per the germline V gene, CDR1 is SGHTA and CDR2 is FQGNSA. V lost 2 bases, J lost 1 base, and 17 bases lay in between. CDR3 coding DNA: TGTGCCAGCAGCTTAACTCCCAGAGGAGCCTCGAACACTGAAGCTTTCTTT. It is translated as CASSLTPRGASNTEAFF.

This chain connects TRBV4-3 to TRBJ2-1; D not certain. Trimming stripped 0 bases from V and 4 bases from J, with 7 bases between. There are 14 residues in the CDR3. CDR1 is LGHNA and CDR2 is YSLEER in the germline V gene. The CDR3 loop is CASSQETGYNEQFF. CDR3 nucleotide sequence: TGCGCCAGCAGCCAAGAAACGGGTTACAATGAGCAGTTCTTC.

This chain uses TRBV7-3 with TRBJ2-5; weak D call: TRBD2 (7 bases). CDR3 size: 13 residues. The germline gives CDR1 SGHTA, CDR2 FQGTGA. The V end lost 5 bases, the J end lost 4 bases, and 11 bases lay between the germline ends. Here the CDR3 reads CASSGGARETQYF. DNA for the CDR3: TGTGCCAGCAGCGGGGGGGCCAGAGAGACCCAGTACTTC.

V is TRBV5-5 and J is TRBJ2-3; TRBD1 is a possible D gene (6 bases). The CDR3 has 13 residues. V shed 4 bases and J shed 5 bases, with 11 bases lying between them. Germline V gene data show CDR1 as SGHKS and CDR2 as YYEKEE (reference sequence). CDR3 loop: CASSLEGGDTQYF. DNA for the CDR3: TGTGCCAGCAGCCTCGAAGGGGGAGATACGCAGTATTTT.

V and J are TRBV30 and TRBJ2-5; 8 bases map to TRBD2. The CDR3 spans 15 residues. Losses at the gene ends were 3 bases for V and 1 base for J; bases not matched to a gene: 7. Germline CDR1 and CDR2: GTSNPN and SVGIG (reference sequence). The CDR3 is CAWRSGLVSQETQYF. CDR3 DNA sequence: TGTGCCTGGAGGTCGGGACTAGTTTCCCAAGAGACCCAGTACTTC.

This chain connects TRBV2 to TRBJ2-7; TRBD1 matches 11 bases. This CDR3 has 15 residues. Germline V gene lookup returns CDR1 SNHLY and CDR2 FYNNEI. Germline trimming cut 1 base from V and 3 bases from J; bases unmatched to any gene: 2. CDR3 DNA: TGTGCCAGCAGTGAAGGGACAGGGGGCGGCTACGAGCAGTACTTC. It specifies CASSEGTGGGYEQYF. Drawing the rest from reference TRBV2 and TRBJ2-7, the complete variable domain is EPEVTQTPSHQVTQMGQEVILRCVPISNHLYFYWYRQILGQKVEFLVSFYNNEISEKSEIFDDQFSVERPDGSNFTLKIRSTKLEDSAMYFCASSEGTGGGYEQYFGPGTRLTVT.